These 32 T cell receptor beta chains were all obtained from the same sample, sequenced in a study of OX40 agonist ivuxolimab in advanced cancers. Sequencing was performed with immunoSEQ multiplex PCR; in TCRdb, only in-frame clones are kept and a portion is missing. The sample yields more than 75,000 clones, around 85% seen once. This material consisted of CD4+ or CD8+ T cells sorted from blood, taken in a trial of the OX40 agonist ivuxolimab. Receptor source: an adult with an advanced solid tumor such as melanoma, head and neck, liver or kidney cancer.

The chain uses TRBV6-1 and TRBJ1-1, with 8 positions matching TRBD1. Germline values: CDR1 MNHNS, CDR2 SASEGT. The CDR3 spans 15 residues. The V segment lost 6 bases and the J segment 6 bases; nucleotides outside the gene matches: 12. The CDR3 region is CASRMPDRGVPEAFF. CDR3 coding DNA: TGTGCCAGCAGGATGCCTGACAGGGGTGTGCCTGAAGCTTTCTTT.

The sample holds a few counts of this clone. The chain is built from TRBV2 and TRBJ1-1; D ambiguous. The length of the CDR3 is 14 residues. Trimming cost V 0 bases and J 1 base, with 6 bases left between them. Germline V CDR1 and CDR2: SNHLY, FYNNEI. The DNA for the CDR3 is TGTGCCAGCAGTGAAGCAGCTGGGAACACTGAAGCTTTCTTT. It yields the protein CASSEAAGNTEAFF.

This clone came up a few times. This chain connects TRBV5-4 to TRBJ1-5; D call uncertain. This CDR3 comprises 14 residues. Germline V lookup: CDR1 SGHNT, CDR2 YYREEE (reference sequence). V was trimmed by 0 bases and J by 3 bases, leaving 7 bases between them. CDR3 DNA sequence: TGTGCCAGCAGCTTGGCTGGGCCCAATCAGCCCCAGCATTTT. As protein: CASSLAGPNQPQHF.

V is TRBV7-8 and J is TRBJ2-1, with 13 bases identical to TRBD2. This CDR3 has 19 amino acids. Trimming cost V 5 bases and J 1 base; bases outside gene matches: 11. Germline V CDR1 and CDR2: SGHVS, FQNEAQ. CDR3 coding DNA: TGTGCCAGCAGCCCCCCCCGCCGACTAGCGGGAGGATCCTACAATGAGCAGTTCTTC. Protein product: CASSPPRRLAGGSYNEQFF.

The chain carries TRBV5-1 and TRBJ1-1, with a weak D call TRBD1 (5 bases). CDR1 and CDR2 (germline): SGHRS, YFSETQ. This CDR3 is 14 amino acids long. V shed 4 bases and J shed 6 bases, with 16 bases lying between them. Here the CDR3 reads CASSPGGGRAEAFF. CDR3 bases: TGCGCCAGCAGCCCTGGTGGGGGACGAGCTGAAGCTTTCTTT. The variable domain in full, with the rest retrieved from reference TRBV5-1 and TRBJ1-1, is KAGVTQTPRYLIKTRGQQVTLSCSPISGHRSVSWYQQTPGQGLQFLFEYFSETQRNKGNFPGRFSGRQFSNSRSEMNVSTLELGDSALYLCASSPGGGRAEAFFGQGTRLTVV.

This rearrangement joins TRBV29-1 to TRBJ1-2, with TRBD1 matching 10 bases. V gave up 6 bases and J gave up 12 bases; unmatched junction bases: 10. CDR1 SQVTM and CDR2 ANQGSEA come from the germline V gene. This CDR3 region has 12 residues. This chain's CDR3 is CSVARDRGYDTF. The DNA of the CDR3 is TGCAGCGTGGCTCGGGACAGGGGATACGACACCTTC.

The chain recombines TRBV4-2 with TRBJ1-2, with TRBD1 as a possible D gene (5 bases). CDR1 LGHNA and CDR2 YNFKEQ come from the germline V gene. V dropped 0 bases and J dropped 13 bases, with 18 bases sitting between them. There are 14 residues in the CDR3. CDR3: CASSQDGAGKQVTF. For the CDR3, the DNA is TGTGCCAGCAGCCAAGATGGGGCGGGCAAGCAGGTCACCTTC.

The chain combines TRBV5-1 with TRBJ1-4, with TRBD1 identical over 8 bases. CDR1 is SGHRS and CDR2 is YFSETQ in the germline V gene. V shed 4 bases and J 4 bases; nucleotides not matched to a gene: 6. This CDR3 contains 15 residues. The CDR3 DNA is TGCGCCAGCAGCGTTACCGGGACAGGTAATGAAAAACTGTTTTTT. Translated, it gives CASSVTGTGNEKLFF.

The chain carries TRBV7-8 and TRBJ2-3; unclear D gene. V lost 2 bases, J lost 6 bases, and 6 bases lay in between. Germline CDR1 and CDR2: SGHVS and FQNEAQ. The length of the CDR3 is 12 residues. The CDR3 sequence: CASSLNRDTQYF. CDR3 bases: TGTGCCAGCAGCTTAAATCGGGATACGCAGTATTTT.

V is TRBV27 and J is TRBJ1-6; no firm D call. The germline gives CDR1 MNHEY, CDR2 SMNVEV (reference sequence). The V gene lost 2 bases and the J gene lost 6 bases, with 14 bases spanning the gap. This CDR3 is built from 16 residues. DNA for the CDR3: TGTGCCAGCAGTTTAAACCCTCTACTTCGTAATTCACCCCTCCACTTT. Its protein product is CASSLNPLLRNSPLHF.

There are a few counts of this clone. This chain links TRBV7-9 with TRBJ1-1; D possibly corresponds to TRBD1 (5 bases). Trimming removed 4 bases at V and 7 bases at J, with 7 bases between. The CDR3 has 11 amino acids. CDR1 is SEHNR and CDR2 is FQNEAQ in the germline V gene (reference sequence). The CDR3 DNA is TGTGCCAGCAGCTCCAGGGTTGAAGCTTTCTTT. It specifies CASSSRVEAFF.

The CDR3: CASSLGGPAFF. The CDR3 DNA sequence: TGTGCCAGCAGCCTCGGTGGGCCAGCTTTCTTT. V and J are TRBV7-2 and TRBJ1-1; D unresolved. Trimming took 5 bases from V and 10 from J, leaving 11 bases between them. CDR3 size: 11 residues. CDR1 and CDR2 from the germline V gene are SGHTA and FQGNSA.

This clone has only one observation. The chain recombines TRBV16 with TRBJ2-1, with D perhaps matching TRBD2 (6 bases). V lost 4 bases and J 8 bases, leaving 18 bases between the germline ends. This CDR3 is 15 amino acids long. From germline, CDR1 is KGHSY and CDR2 FQNENV. As DNA, the CDR3 is TGTGCCAGCAGCCTTCGTTTCCAGGGCGGGGATGAGCAGTTCTTC. Translation gives CASSLRFQGGDEQFF. The full variable domain, rest sourced from reference TRBV16 and TRBJ2-1, is GEEVAQTPKHLVRGEGQKAKLYCAPIKGHSYVFWYQQVLKNEFKFLISFQNENVFDETGMPKERFSAKCLPNSPCSLEIQATKLEDSAVYFCASSLRFQGGDEQFFGPGTRLTVL.

This chain connects TRBV27 to TRBJ1-2; 7 bases fit TRBD1. Trimming at V came to 5 bases and at J to 3 bases, leaving 12 bases not matched to a gene. Germline V gene data show CDR1 as MNHEY and CDR2 as SMNVEV (reference sequence). The length of the CDR3 is 16 residues. The CDR3 coding sequence is TGTGCCAGCAGTCCAAATCCCCGACAGGGCTACTATGGCTACACCTTC. Translation: CASSPNPRQGYYGYTF.

The chain carries TRBV28 and TRBJ1-3; D not resolved. The CDR3 extends over 16 amino acids. Looked up from germline, CDR1 is MDHEN and CDR2 is SYDVKM. The V and J ends lost 1 base and 0 bases respectively, with 10 bases between them. In DNA, the CDR3 is TGTGCCAGCAGTTTATCCGGCCTGCTCTCTGGAAACACCATATATTTT. Its protein product is CASSLSGLLSGNTIYF.

This clone was counted only a few times. The J gene is TRBJ2-5, the V gene TRBV7-8, with D possibly being TRBD1 (6 bases). Trimming took off 5 bases at V and 2 bases at J, with 9 bases between the two ends. CDR3 size: 13 residues. CDR1 and CDR2 (germline): SGHVS, FQNEAQ. The CDR3 reads CASSPRGQETQYF. The CDR3 DNA reads TGTGCCAGCAGCCCCAGGGGACAAGAGACCCAGTACTTC.

As DNA, the CDR3 is TGTGCCTGGAGTGTAGCGGGAGGTACGCAGTATTTT. This encodes CAWSVAGGTQYF. This chain uses TRBV30 with TRBJ2-3; TRBD2 aligns across 9 bases. This CDR3 spans 12 amino acids. Germline CDR1 and CDR2: GTSNPN and SVGIG (reference sequence). V was pared by 0 bases and J by 8 bases, with 0 bases of the junction left unmatched.

The chain employs TRBV5-8 and TRBJ1-6, with a possible D match to TRBD1 (5 bases). The CDR3 consists of 17 residues. The germline V gene encodes CDR1 SGHTS and CDR2 YDEGEE. Trimming shortened V by 5 bases and J by 0 bases, and 15 bases separated the two germline ends. The CDR3, as DNA: TGTGCCAGCAGGCCTTCCAGGGCGAGCTCCTATAATTCACCCCTCCACTTT. This translates into CASRPSRASSYNSPLHF.

This rearrangement joins TRBV6-4 to TRBJ1-1, with D tentatively TRBD1 (6 bases). V lost 11 bases to trimming and J lost 1 base, with 8 bases between them. This CDR3 is built from 11 residues. In germline, CDR1 is MRHNA, CDR2 SNTAGT. The CDR3 reads CAPQGNTEAFF. The CDR3 DNA sequence: TGTGCCCCACAGGGGAACACTGAAGCTTTCTTT.

CDR3 in DNA: TGTGCCAGCAGCGCAGGGGAGACCCAGTACTTC. This gives the protein CASSAGETQYF. V and J are TRBV5-4 and TRBJ2-5; D is perhaps TRBD1 (5 bases). Trimming left V 4 bases short and J 5 bases short, with 6 bases between. The CDR3 spans 11 residues. Germline lookup yields CDR1 SGHNT and CDR2 YYREEE (reference sequence).

V is TRBV5-4 and J is TRBJ2-3; 8 bases fit TRBD2. Trimming removed 4 bases from V and 0 bases from J; junction bases left unmatched: 7. In germline, CDR1 is SGHNT, CDR2 YYREEE (reference sequence). CDR3 size: 16 residues. The CDR3 DNA reads as TGTGCCAGCAGCGCAGGGATAGCGGGGAGCACAGATACGCAGTATTTT. This encodes CASSAGIAGSTDTQYF.

This chain uses TRBV18 with TRBJ1-5; D gene uncertain. The CDR3 totals 13 residues. Trimming left V 2 bases short and J 5 bases short, with 7 bases between. CDR1 is KGHSH, CDR2 LQKENI, per germline. Written as DNA, the CDR3 is TGTGCCAGCTCACCAGAGGCCGATCAGCCCCAGCATTTT. Residues: CASSPEADQPQHF. Full variable domain (rest looked up from reference TRBV18 and TRBJ1-5): NAGVMQNPRHLVRRRGQEARLRCSPMKGHSHVYWYRQLPEEGLKFMVYLQKENIIDESGMPKERFSAEFPKEGPSILRIQQVVRGDSAAYFCASSPEADQPQHFGDGTRLSIL.

The chain couples TRBV6-1 to TRBJ1-6; a weak D match, TRBD1 (6 bases). V dropped 3 bases and J dropped 8 bases, with 14 bases sitting between them. The CDR3 runs to 15 residues. Per the germline V gene, CDR1 is MNHNS and CDR2 is SASEGT. The CDR3 is CASSDQQGTHSPLHF. CDR3 DNA sequence: TGTGCCAGCAGTGATCAACAGGGTACACATTCACCCCTCCACTTT.

Concerning this clone itself: Its ends do not fully match the called genes, so a read error is possible. The chain has TRBV19 and TRBJ1-1; D is unclear. CDR1 and CDR2 from the germline V gene are LNHDA and SQIVND (reference sequence). The CDR3 has 13 amino acids. CDR3: CASSLETDTEAFF. CDR3 coding DNA: TGTGCCAGTAGTCTAGAAACGGACACTGAAGCTTTCTTT.

This clone appeared a single time. The gene calls are TRBV6-5 and TRBJ2-1, with 8 nucleotides matching TRBD2. From germline, CDR1 is MNHEY and CDR2 SVGAGI. The CDR3 length is 14 residues. Trimming took 7 bases from V and 4 from J; bases not matched to a gene: 6. The DNA for the CDR3 is TGTGCCAGCAACGACGGCGGGAGGTACAATGAGCAGTTCTTC. As protein: CASNDGGRYNEQFF.

As DNA, the CDR3 is TGTGCCAGCAGCTTTACGGGAATTAACTATGGCTACACCTTC. Its protein is CASSFTGINYGYTF. The J gene is TRBJ1-2, the V gene TRBV5-5; D is ambiguous. CDR1 is SGHKS and CDR2 is YYEKEE in the germline V gene (reference sequence). The CDR3 has 14 amino acids. V dropped 2 bases and J dropped 1 base, with 9 bases sitting between them.

Only a few counts were recorded for this clone. CDR3: CASSLVTGGRHEKLFF. CDR3 sequence (DNA): TGTGCCAGCAGTCTTGTGACAGGGGGCCGGCATGAAAAACTGTTTTTT. This rearrangement joins TRBV28 to TRBJ1-4; TRBD1 aligns across 10 bases. V trimming: 5 bases; J trimming: 6 bases; junction bases outside the gene matches: 9. The CDR3 sequence is 16 residues long. Germline V gene lookup returns CDR1 MDHEN and CDR2 SYDVKM.

The CDR3 region is CASSLYTGENTEAFF. The CDR3 region has the DNA TGTGCCAGCAGCTTGTATACAGGGGAGAACACTGAAGCTTTCTTT. V gene TRBV7-6 combines with J gene TRBJ1-1; 7 bases are shared with TRBD1. The CDR3 is 15 residues long. The ends lost 3 bases at V and 1 base at J; junction bases unmatched: 5. CDR1 and CDR2 (germline): SGHVS, FNYEAQ.

This clone is a singleton in its sample. The V and J genes are TRBV11-1 and TRBJ2-3, with 11 bases aligning to TRBD2. The ends lost 5 bases at V and 3 bases at J; junction bases unmatched: 7. Germline CDR1 reads SGHAT; CDR2 reads FQDESV (reference sequence). The CDR3 has 16 residues. The CDR3 spells CASSPLAGGSTDTQYF. The CDR3, as DNA: TGTGCCAGCAGCCCCCTAGCGGGGGGCAGTACAGATACGCAGTATTTT.

The chain recombines TRBV13 with TRBJ2-3, with 10 nucleotides matching TRBD2. The CDR3 is 15 residues long. The V gene end was trimmed by 8 bases and the J gene end by 6 bases; junction bases not matched to a gene: 11. Germline V gene data show CDR1 as PRHDT and CDR2 as FYEKMQ (reference sequence). CDR3 nucleotide sequence: TGTGCCAGCCACCGGGGGGGACTAGCGAGTGATACGCAGTATTTT. Protein sequence: CASHRGGLASDTQYF.

The chain carries TRBV7-8 and TRBJ2-1; 11 nucleotides agree with TRBD1. CDR3 length equals 16 residues. Germline V CDR1 and CDR2: SGHVS, FQNEAQ. Trimming at V came to 5 bases and at J to 6 bases, leaving 9 bases not matched to a gene. CDR3 bases: TGTGCCAGCAGCGCCGGGACAGGGGGTTCTCTCAATGAGCAGTTCTTC. The encoded protein is CASSAGTGGSLNEQFF.

This chain uses TRBV2 with TRBJ2-3; weak D call: TRBD2 (6 bases). V was trimmed by 2 bases and J by 4 bases, leaving 16 bases between them. Germline CDR1 is SNHLY and CDR2 is FYNNEI. The CDR3 runs to 16 residues. The CDR3 is CASSELRGLFSDTQYF. In nucleotides, the CDR3 is TGTGCCAGCAGTGAACTCCGCGGACTATTCTCAGATACGCAGTATTTT.